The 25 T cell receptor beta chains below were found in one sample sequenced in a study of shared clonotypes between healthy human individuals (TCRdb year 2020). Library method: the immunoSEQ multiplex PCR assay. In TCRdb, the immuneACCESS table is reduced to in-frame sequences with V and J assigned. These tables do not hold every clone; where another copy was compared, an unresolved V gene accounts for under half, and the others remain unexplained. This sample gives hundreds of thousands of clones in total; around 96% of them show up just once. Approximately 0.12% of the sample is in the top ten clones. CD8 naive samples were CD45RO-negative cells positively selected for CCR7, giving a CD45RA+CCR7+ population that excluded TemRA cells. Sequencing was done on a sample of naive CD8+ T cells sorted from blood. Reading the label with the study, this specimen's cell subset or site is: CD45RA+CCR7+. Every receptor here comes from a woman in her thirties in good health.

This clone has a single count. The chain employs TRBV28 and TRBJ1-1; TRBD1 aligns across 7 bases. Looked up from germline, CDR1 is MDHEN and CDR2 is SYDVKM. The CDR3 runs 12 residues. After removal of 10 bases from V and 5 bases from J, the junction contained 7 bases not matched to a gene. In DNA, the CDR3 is TGTGCCACGCAGGGGGGTGGAACTGAAGCTTTCTTT. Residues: CATQGGGTEAFF.

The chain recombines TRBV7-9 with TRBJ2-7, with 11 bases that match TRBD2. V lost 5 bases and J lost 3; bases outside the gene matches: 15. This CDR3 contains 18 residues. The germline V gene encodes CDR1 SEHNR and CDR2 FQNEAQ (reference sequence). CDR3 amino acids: CASSPSGLAVLGNYEQYF. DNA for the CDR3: TGTGCCAGCAGCCCATCGGGACTAGCGGTCCTTGGCAACTACGAGCAGTACTTC.

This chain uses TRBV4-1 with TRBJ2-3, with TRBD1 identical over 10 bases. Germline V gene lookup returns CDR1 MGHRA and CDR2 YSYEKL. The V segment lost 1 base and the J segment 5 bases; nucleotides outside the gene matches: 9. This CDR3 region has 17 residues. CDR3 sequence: CASSQVGQGGGGDTQYF. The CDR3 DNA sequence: TGCGCCAGCAGCCAAGTTGGACAGGGGGGCGGTGGAGATACGCAGTATTTT.

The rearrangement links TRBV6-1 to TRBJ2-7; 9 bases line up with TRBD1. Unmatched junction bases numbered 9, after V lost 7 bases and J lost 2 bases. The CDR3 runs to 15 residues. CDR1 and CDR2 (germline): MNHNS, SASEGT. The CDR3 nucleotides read TGTGCCAGCAACTTACGGGACAGGGATCCCTACGAGCAGTACTTC. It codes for CASNLRDRDPYEQYF.

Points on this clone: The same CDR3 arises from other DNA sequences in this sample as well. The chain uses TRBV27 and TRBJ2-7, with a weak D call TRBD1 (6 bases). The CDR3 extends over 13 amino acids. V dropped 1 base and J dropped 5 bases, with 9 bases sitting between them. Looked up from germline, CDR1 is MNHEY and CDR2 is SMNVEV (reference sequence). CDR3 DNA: TGTGCCAGCAGTTTATTACAGGGACACGAGCAGTACTTC. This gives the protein CASSLLQGHEQYF.

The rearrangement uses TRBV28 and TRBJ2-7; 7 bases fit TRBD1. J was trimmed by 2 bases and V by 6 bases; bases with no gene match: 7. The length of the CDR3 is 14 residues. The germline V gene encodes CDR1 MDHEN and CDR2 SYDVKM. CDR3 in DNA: TGTGCCAGCAGGCTGGGGACAGATGCCTACGAGCAGTACTTC. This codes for CASRLGTDAYEQYF.

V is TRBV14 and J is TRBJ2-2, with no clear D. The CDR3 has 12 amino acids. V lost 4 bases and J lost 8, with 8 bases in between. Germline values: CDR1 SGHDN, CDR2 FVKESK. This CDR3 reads CASSLVTGELFF. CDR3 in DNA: TGTGCCAGCAGCCTGGTTACTGGGGAGCTGTTTTTT.

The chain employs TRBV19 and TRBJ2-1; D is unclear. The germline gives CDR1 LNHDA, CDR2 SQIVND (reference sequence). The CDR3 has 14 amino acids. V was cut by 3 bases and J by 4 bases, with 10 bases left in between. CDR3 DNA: TGTGCCAGTAGTATCTGGTCCGAGTACAATGAGCAGTTCTTC. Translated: CASSIWSEYNEQFF.

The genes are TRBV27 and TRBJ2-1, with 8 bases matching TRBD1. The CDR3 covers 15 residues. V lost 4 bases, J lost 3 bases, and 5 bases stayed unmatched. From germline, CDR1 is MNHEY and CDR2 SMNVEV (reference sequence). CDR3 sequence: CASSSDRGFYNEQFF. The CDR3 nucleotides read TGTGCCAGCAGTTCCGACAGGGGATTCTACAATGAGCAGTTCTTC.

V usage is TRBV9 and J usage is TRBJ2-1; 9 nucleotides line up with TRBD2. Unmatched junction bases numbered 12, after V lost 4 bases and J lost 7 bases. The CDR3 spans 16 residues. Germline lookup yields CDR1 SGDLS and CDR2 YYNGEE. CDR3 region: CASSTEPGLAYNEQFF. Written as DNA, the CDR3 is TGTGCCAGCAGCACAGAACCGGGACTAGCATATAATGAGCAGTTCTTC.

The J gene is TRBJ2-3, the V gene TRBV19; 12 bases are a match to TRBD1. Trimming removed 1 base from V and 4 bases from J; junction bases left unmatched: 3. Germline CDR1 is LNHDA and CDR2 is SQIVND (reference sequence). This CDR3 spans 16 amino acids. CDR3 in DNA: TGTGCCAGTAGTATAGCGGGACAGGGGGCGGCAGATACGCAGTATTTT. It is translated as CASSIAGQGAADTQYF.

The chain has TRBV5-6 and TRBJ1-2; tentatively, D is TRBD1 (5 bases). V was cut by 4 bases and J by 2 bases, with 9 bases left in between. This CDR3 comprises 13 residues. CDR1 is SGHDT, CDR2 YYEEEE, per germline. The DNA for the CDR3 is TGTGCCAGCAGCACGGGGCAAAACTATGGCTACACCTTC. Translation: CASSTGQNYGYTF.

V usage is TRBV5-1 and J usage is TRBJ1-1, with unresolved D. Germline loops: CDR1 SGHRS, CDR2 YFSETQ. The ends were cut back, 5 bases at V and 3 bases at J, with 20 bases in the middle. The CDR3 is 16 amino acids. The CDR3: CASRFEEEGRDTEAFF. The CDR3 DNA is TGCGCCAGCAGGTTTGAGGAGGAGGGCCGCGACACTGAAGCTTTCTTT.

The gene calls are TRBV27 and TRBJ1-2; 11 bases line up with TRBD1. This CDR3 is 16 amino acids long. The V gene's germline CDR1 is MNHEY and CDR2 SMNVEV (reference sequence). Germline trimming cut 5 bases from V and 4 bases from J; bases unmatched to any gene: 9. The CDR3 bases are TGTGCCAGCAGTATCTCCGGGACAGGGGGTCCCTATGGCTACACCTTC. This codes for CASSISGTGGPYGYTF.

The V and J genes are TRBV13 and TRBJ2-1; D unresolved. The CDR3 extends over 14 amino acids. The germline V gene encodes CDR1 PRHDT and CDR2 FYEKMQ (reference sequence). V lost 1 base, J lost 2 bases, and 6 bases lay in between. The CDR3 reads CASSLATPYNEQFF. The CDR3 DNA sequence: TGTGCCAGCAGCTTAGCGACCCCCTACAATGAGCAGTTCTTC. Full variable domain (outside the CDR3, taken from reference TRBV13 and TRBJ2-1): AAGVIQSPRHLIKEKRETATLKCYPIPRHDTVYWYQQGPGQDPQFLISFYEKMQSDKGSIPDRFSAQQFSDYHSELNMSSLELGDSALYFCASSLATPYNEQFFGPGTRLTVL.

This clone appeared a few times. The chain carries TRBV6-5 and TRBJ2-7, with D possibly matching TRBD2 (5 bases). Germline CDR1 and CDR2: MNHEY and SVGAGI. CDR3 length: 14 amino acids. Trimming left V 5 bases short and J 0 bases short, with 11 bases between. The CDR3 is CASSPAGGSYEQYF. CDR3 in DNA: TGTGCCAGCAGTCCGGCGGGCGGCTCCTACGAGCAGTACTTC.

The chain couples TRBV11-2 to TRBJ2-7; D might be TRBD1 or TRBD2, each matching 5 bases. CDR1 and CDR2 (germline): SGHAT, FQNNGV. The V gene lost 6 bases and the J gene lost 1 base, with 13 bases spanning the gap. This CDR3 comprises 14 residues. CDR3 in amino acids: CASSPPGHSYEQYF. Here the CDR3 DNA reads TGTGCCAGCAGTCCCCCGGGGCATTCCTACGAGCAGTACTTC.

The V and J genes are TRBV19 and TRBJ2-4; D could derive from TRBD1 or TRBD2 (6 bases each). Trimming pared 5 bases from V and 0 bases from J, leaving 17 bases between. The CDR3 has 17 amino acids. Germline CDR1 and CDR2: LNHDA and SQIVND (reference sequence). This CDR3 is CASSWGADFSAKNIQYF. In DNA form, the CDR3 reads TGTGCCAGTAGTTGGGGGGCGGACTTCTCAGCCAAAAACATTCAGTACTTC.

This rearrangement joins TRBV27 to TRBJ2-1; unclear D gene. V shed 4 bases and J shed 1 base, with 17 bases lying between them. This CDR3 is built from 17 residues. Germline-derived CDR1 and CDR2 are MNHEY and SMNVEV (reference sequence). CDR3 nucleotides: TGTGCCAGCAGTTGGACGCCAGCTAGTAGTTCCTACAATGAGCAGTTCTTC. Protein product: CASSWTPASSSYNEQFF.

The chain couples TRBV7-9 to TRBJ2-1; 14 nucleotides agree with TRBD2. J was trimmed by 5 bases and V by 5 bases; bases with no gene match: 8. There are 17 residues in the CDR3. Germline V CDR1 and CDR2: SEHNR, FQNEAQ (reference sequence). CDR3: CASSAGTSGSLNNEQFF. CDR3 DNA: TGTGCCAGCAGCGCCGGGACTAGCGGGAGCTTGAACAATGAGCAGTTCTTC.

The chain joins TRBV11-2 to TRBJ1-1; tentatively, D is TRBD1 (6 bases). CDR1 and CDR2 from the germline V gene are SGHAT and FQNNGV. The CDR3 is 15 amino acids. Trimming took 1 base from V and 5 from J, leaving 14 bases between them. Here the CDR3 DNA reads TGTGCCAGCAGCTTAGTTAGGACAGCCCCAACTGAAGCTTTCTTT. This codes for CASSLVRTAPTEAFF.

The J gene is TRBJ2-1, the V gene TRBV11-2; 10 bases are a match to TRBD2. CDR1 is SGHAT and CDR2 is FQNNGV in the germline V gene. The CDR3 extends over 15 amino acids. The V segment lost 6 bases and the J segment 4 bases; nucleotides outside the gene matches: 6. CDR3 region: CASSLRTSGYNEQFF. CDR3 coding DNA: TGTGCCAGCAGTCTGAGGACTAGCGGATACAATGAGCAGTTCTTC. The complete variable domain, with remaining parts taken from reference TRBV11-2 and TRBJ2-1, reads EAGVAQSPRYKIIEKRQSVAFWCNPISGHATLYWYQQILGQGPKLLIQFQNNGVVDDSQLPKDRFSAERLKGVDSTLKIQPAKLEDSAVYLCASSLRTSGYNEQFFGPGTRLTVL.

The CDR3 DNA is TGTGCCAGCAGTCTCCCCCCGGACAGGGAATGGGACACCGGGGAGCTGTTTTTT. Translated, it gives CASSLPPDREWDTGELFF. V gene TRBV28 combines with J gene TRBJ2-2; 8 nucleotides agree with TRBD1. The V gene's germline CDR1 is MDHEN and CDR2 SYDVKM. The junction had 14 bases not matched to a gene; V was cut back by 5 bases and J by 3 bases. The CDR3 contains 18 residues.

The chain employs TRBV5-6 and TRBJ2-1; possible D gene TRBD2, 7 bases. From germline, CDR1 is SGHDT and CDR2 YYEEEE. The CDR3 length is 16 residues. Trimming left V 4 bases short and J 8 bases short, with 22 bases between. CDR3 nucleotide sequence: TGTGCCAGCAGCCGATGGACAGTTAAAACTAGCGATGAGCAGTTCTTC. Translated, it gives CASSRWTVKTSDEQFF.

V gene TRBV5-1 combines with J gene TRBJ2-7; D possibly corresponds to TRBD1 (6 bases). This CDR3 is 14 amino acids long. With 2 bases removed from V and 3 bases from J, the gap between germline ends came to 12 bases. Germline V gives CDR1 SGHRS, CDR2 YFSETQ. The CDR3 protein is CASSFSQGRYEQYF. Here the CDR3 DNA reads TGCGCCAGCAGCTTCTCACAGGGACGCTACGAGCAGTACTTC.